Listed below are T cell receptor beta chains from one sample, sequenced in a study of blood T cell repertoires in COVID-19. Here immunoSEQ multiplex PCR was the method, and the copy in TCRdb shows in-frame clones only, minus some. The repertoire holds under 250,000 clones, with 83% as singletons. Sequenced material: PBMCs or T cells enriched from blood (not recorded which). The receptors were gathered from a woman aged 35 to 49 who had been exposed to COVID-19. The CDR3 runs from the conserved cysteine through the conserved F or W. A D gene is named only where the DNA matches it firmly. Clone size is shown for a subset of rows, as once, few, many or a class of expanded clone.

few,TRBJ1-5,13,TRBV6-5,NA,TGTGCCAGCAGTCTACAGGGTGGCCAGCCCCAGCATTTT,CASSLQGGQPQHF
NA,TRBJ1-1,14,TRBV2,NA,TGTGCCAGCAGTCCCGGACTGGGGAACACTGAAGCTTTCTTT,CASSPGLGNTEAFF
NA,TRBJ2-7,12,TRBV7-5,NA,TGTGCCAGAAGCTTTAGTTACCACGAGCAGTACTTC,CARSFSYHEQYF
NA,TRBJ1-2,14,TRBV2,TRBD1,TGTGCCAGCAGCGTGGGACAGGGTCAGGGAGGCTACACCTTC,CASSVGQGQGGYTF
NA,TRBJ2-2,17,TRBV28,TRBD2,TGTGCCAGCAAGGGACCTACTAGCGAGTCGCGTACCGGGGAGCTGTTTTTT,CASKGPTSESRTGELFF
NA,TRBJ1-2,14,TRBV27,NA,TGTGCCAGCAGTTTACAGGGGAGCGCCTATGGCTACACCTTC,CASSLQGSAYGYTF
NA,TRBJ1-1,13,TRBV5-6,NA,TGTGCCAGCAGCTTCGATCGCGTCACTGAAGCTTTCTTT,CASSFDRVTEAFF
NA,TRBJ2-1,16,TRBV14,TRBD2,TGTGCCAGCAGCCGGACTAGCGGGGGATTCTACAATGAGCAGTTCTTC,CASSRTSGGFYNEQFF
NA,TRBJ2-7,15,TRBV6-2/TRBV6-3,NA,TGTGCCAGCAGCCCACGGAGTGCGCCTCGGGACGAGCAGTACTTC,CASSPRSAPRDEQYF
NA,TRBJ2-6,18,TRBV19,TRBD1,TGTGCCAGTAGTACCCGGGACAGGGCCCCCGCTGGGGCCAACGTCCTGACTTTC,CASSTRDRAPAGANVLTF
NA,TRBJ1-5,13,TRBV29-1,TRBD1,TGCAGCGTCTTACAGGGGGGGGGTCAGCCCCAGCATTTT,CSVLQGGGQPQHF
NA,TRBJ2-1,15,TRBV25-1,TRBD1,TGTGCCAGCAGAGACGACAGGGGGAGTTACAATGAGCAGTTCTTC,CASRDDRGSYNEQFF
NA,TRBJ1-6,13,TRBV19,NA,TGTGCCAGTAGTACAAGCGATAATTCACCCCTCCACTTT,CASSTSDNSPLHF
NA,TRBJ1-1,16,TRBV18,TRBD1,TGTGCCAGCTCACCACTGGGGACAGATAGGCAGGCTGAAGCTTTCTTT,CASSPLGTDRQAEAFF
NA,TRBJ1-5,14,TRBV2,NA,TGTGCCAGCAGGCCCCCCACAGGGTTTCAGCCCCAGCATTTT,CASRPPTGFQPQHF
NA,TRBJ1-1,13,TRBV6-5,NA,TGTGCCACCCTCAGGCCAGGGAACACTGAAGCTTTCTTT,CATLRPGNTEAFF
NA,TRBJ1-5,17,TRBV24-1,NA,TGTGCCACCAGTGATGGGAACAGGGCATACAGCAATCAGCCCCAGCATTTT,CATSDGNRAYSNQPQHF
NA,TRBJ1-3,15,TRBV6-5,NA,TGTGCCAGCAGTTCCCCCGGTCGTGTTGGAAACACCATATATTTT,CASSSPGRVGNTIYF
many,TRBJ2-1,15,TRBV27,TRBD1,TGTGCCAGCAGTTTAATCGGGGGACAGGGCGATGAGCAGTTCTTC,CASSLIGGQGDEQFF
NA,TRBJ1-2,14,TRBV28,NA,TGTGCCAGCACCACAACCGCCTTTAACTATGGCTACACCTTC,CASTTTAFNYGYTF
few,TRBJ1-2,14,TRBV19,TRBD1,TGTGCCAGTAGAGGGGACAGGCCTAACTATGGCTACACCTTC,CASRGDRPNYGYTF
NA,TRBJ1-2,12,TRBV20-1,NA,TGCAGTGCTAGTTCGGGTGATTATGGCTACACCTTC,CSASSGDYGYTF
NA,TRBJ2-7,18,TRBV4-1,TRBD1,TGCGCCAGCAGCCAAGATTCCCTGGGGACAGGGTCTCTGGATGAGCAGTACTTC,CASSQDSLGTGSLDEQYF
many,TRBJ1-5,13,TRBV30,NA,TGTGCCTGGAGTTATACGGCGGGTCAGCCCCAGCATTTT,CAWSYTAGQPQHF
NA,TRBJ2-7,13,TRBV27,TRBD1,TGTGCCAGCGCACCAACAGGGGCCTACGAGCAGTACTTC,CASAPTGAYEQYF
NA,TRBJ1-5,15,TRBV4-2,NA,TGTGCCAGCAGCCAAGCCCAGGGAGGAGATCAGCCCCAGCATTTT,CASSQAQGGDQPQHF
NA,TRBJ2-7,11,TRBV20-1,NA,TGCAGTGCTCGGACTGCCGTGGAGCAGTACTTC,CSARTAVEQYF
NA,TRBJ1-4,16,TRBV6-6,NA,TGTGCCAGCACTGACACAGGAATTGCAACTAATGAAAAACTGTTTTTT,CASTDTGIATNEKLFF
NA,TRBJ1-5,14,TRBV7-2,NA,TGTGCCAGCAGCTTAGTTCTGGGGGCGCAGCCCCAGCATTTT,CASSLVLGAQPQHF
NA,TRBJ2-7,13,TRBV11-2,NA,TGTGCCAGCAGCTTAGGCAGGTTCTACGAGCAGTACTTC,CASSLGRFYEQYF
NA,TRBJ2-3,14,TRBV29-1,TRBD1,TGCAGCGTTGACCCCACAGGGGGCACAGATACGCAGTATTTT,CSVDPTGGTDTQYF
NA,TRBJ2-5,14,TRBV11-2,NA,TGTGCCAGCAGCCCAAGGACTGGCCAAGAGACCCAGTACTTC,CASSPRTGQETQYF
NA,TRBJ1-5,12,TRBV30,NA,TGTGCCTGGAGTGGAGGGAATCAGCCCCAGCATTTT,CAWSGGNQPQHF
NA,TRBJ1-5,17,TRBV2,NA,TGTGCCAGCAGTGAAGCTGGATCGTTGGGGCCGTGGTCGTCCCAGCATTTT,CASSEAGSLGPWSSQHF
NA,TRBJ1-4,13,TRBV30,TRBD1,TGTGCCTGCAGCGGGACAGGAGTTGAAAAACTGTTTTTT,CACSGTGVEKLFF
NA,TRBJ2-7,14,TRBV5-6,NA,TGTGCCAGCAGCTTGTACCGGGTAGCCTACGAGCAGTACTTC,CASSLYRVAYEQYF
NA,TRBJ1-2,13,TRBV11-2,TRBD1,TGTGCCAGCGGCAAGGACAGGGAAGGTGGCTACACCTTC,CASGKDREGGYTF
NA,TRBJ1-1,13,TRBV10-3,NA,TGTGCCATCAGTGGACAGGAAGGAACTGAAGCTTTCTTT,CAISGQEGTEAFF
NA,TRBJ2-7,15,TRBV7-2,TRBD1,TGTGCCAGCAGCTTAGGGACAGGGGGGATTTACGAGCAGTACTTC,CASSLGTGGIYEQYF
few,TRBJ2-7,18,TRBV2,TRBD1,TGTGCCAGCAGGATGGGCAGGGGGTTGCGGACGAGCTCCTACGAGCAGTACTTC,CASRMGRGLRTSSYEQYF
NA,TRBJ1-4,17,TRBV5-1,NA,TGCGCCAGCAGTCTCTCGGGTAGGGCAGAGGGGGATGAAAAACTGTTTTTT,CASSLSGRAEGDEKLFF
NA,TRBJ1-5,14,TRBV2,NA,TGTGCCAGCAGTGTCTATGGGGGCCCTCAGCCCCAGCATTTT,CASSVYGGPQPQHF
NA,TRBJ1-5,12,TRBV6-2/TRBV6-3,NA,TGTGCCAGCAGTTTCCCTTTTGAGCCCCAGCATTTT,CASSFPFEPQHF
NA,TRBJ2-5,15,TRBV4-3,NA,TGCGCCAGCAGCCTCGCCGCGACAGACCAAGAGACCCAGTACTTC,CASSLAATDQETQYF
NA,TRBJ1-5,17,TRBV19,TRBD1,TGTGCCAGTAGTGGAGACAGGGACGCTTATAGCAATCAGCCCCAGCATTTT,CASSGDRDAYSNQPQHF
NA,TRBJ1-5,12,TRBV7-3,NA,TGTGCCAGCAGCTTAGAGGCTACTACTCCGCATTTT,CASSLEATTPHF
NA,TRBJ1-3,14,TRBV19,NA,TGTGCCAGTAGTATGCGGAATAACGGAAACACCATATATTTT,CASSMRNNGNTIYF
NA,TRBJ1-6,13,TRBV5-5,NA,TGTGCCAGCAGCTTGGAACAGAATTCACCCCTCCACTTT,CASSLEQNSPLHF
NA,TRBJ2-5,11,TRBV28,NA,TGTGCCAGCAGCCTAGAGGCAACCCAGTACTTC,CASSLEATQYF
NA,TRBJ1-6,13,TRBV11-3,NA,TGTGCCAGCAGCTTAAGGGGAAATTCACCCCTCCACTTT,CASSLRGNSPLHF
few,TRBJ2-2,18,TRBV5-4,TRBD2,TGTGCCAGCAGCACGGGACTAGCGGGGGGGCTCGGCACCGGGGAGCTGTTTTTT,CASSTGLAGGLGTGELFF
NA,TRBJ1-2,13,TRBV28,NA,TGTGCCAGCACCAAGGGGGACCTCCCTGGCTACACCTTC,CASTKGDLPGYTF
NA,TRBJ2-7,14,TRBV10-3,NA,TGTGCCATCAGTGCCCCGGCAGCGGTCTACGAGCAGTACTTC,CAISAPAAVYEQYF
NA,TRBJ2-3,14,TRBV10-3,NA,TGTGCCATCAGTGAGCAACAGCCTGGAGATACGCAGTATTTT,CAISEQQPGDTQYF